Listed here are 13 T cell receptor beta chains from one sample, sequenced in a study of blood T cell repertoires in COVID-19. Data came from immunoSEQ multiplex PCR; TCRdb stores just in-frame clones and leaves some out. The sample shows around 50,000 clones, more than 90% of them seen only once. The sequenced material came from peripheral blood. Receptors were obtained from a man between 65 and 85 years old with active COVID-19.

The CDR3 loop reads CASSRDISGSPLHF. DNA of the CDR3: TGTGCCAGCAGCCGAGACATCAGCGGTTCACCCCTCCACTTT. V usage is TRBV7-7 and J usage is TRBJ1-6; D remains ambiguous. The V gene lost 5 bases and the J gene lost 9 bases, with 14 bases spanning the gap. Looked up from germline, CDR1 is SSHAT and CDR2 is FNYEAQ (reference sequence). CDR3 length equals 14 residues. Filled out from reference TRBV7-7 and TRBJ1-6, the complete variable domain reads GAGVSQSPRYKVTKRGQDVTLRCDPISSHATLYWYQQALGQGPEFLTYFNYEAQPDKSGLPSDRFSAERPEGSISTLTIQRTEQRDSAMYRCASSRDISGSPLHFGNGTRLTVT.

The rearrangement joins TRBV27 to TRBJ2-5, with D perhaps matching TRBD1 (7 bases). This CDR3 contains 15 residues. V lost 4 bases, J lost 7 bases, and 19 bases lay in between. CDR1 and CDR2 from the germline V gene are MNHEY and SMNVEV (reference sequence). CDR3 nucleotides: TGTGCCAGCAGTTACGAGACAGGGAGGATTGTGACCCAGTACTTC. Translation: CASSYETGRIVTQYF.

This sequence joins TRBV5-1 and TRBJ2-5; TRBD1 aligns across 8 bases. Germline V CDR1 and CDR2: SGHRS, YFSETQ. This CDR3 spans 16 amino acids. V trimming: 3 bases; J trimming: 5 bases; junction bases outside the gene matches: 12. DNA for the CDR3: TGCGCCAGCAGCTGGGTAGGACAGGGCAACGCGGAGACCCAGTACTTC. Translated: CASSWVGQGNAETQYF.

This CDR3 reads CASSLTATNEKLFF. CDR3 bases: TGCGCCAGCAGCCTGACAGCAACTAATGAAAAACTGTTTTTT. The rearrangement joins TRBV5-1 to TRBJ1-4; perhaps TRBD1 as D (5 bases). This CDR3 region has 14 residues. Trimming cost V 4 bases and J 0 bases, with 7 bases left between them. Germline V CDR1 and CDR2: SGHRS, YFSETQ.

V usage is TRBV28 and J usage is TRBJ2-7; 10 bases map to TRBD2. This CDR3 is built from 20 residues. With 4 bases clipped from V and 4 bases from J, the junction kept 22 bases outside the gene matches. CDR1 is MDHEN, CDR2 SYDVKM, per germline. For the CDR3, the DNA is TGTGCCAGCAGTTCCACCGGGACGGCGTCTAGCGGGAGAGCTATGTACGAGCAGTACTTC. Translating gives CASSSTGTASSGRAMYEQYF.

This clone has only a few counts. The CDR3, as DNA: TGTGCCAGCTCAGCCGGGACAGGCAGTGAAGCTTTCTTT. Amino acid sequence: CASSAGTGSEAFF. The chain carries TRBV18 and TRBJ1-1, with 8 bases identical to TRBD1. The CDR3 length is 13 residues. J lost 7 bases, V lost 5 bases, and 6 bases had no gene match. CDR1 is KGHSH and CDR2 is LQKENI in the germline V gene.

This clone came up a few times. The chain uses TRBV19 and TRBJ1-5; TRBD1 matches at 9 bases. Trimming took 10 bases from V and 7 from J; bases not matched to a gene: 11. CDR1 and CDR2 from the germline V gene are LNHDA and SQIVND (reference sequence). This CDR3 has 14 amino acids. CDR3 in DNA: TGTGCCACCAACAGGGGGCCAAGGCAGCAGCCCCAGCATTTT. Its protein is CATNRGPRQQPQHF.

J is TRBJ2-3 and V is TRBV4-1; D may be TRBD1 (6 bases). CDR1 is MGHRA and CDR2 is YSYEKL in the germline V gene. There are 17 residues in the CDR3. The germline V and J ends were trimmed by 1 base and 1 base, with 15 bases remaining between them. CDR3 nucleotides: TGCGCCAGCAGCCAAGTAACCGGGACAACTCGCACAGATACGCAGTATTTT. As protein: CASSQVTGTTRTDTQYF.

The chain employs TRBV29-1 and TRBJ1-2; 9 nucleotides match TRBD1. Germline loops: CDR1 SQVTM, CDR2 ANQGSEA. V was clipped by 6 bases and J by 7 bases; unmatched bases: 12. The CDR3 is 14 amino acids. DNA of the CDR3: TGCAGCGTCGACCGGGACAGGGATAGTCGTGGCTACACCTTC. Protein sequence: CSVDRDRDSRGYTF. Looking up the rest from reference TRBV29-1 and TRBJ1-2 gives the full variable domain: SAVISQKPSRDICQRGTSLTIQCQVDSQVTMMFWYRQQPGQSLTLIATANQGSEATYESGFVIDKFPISRPNLTFSTLTVSNMSPEDSSIYLCSVDRDRDSRGYTFGSGTRLTVV.

The chain is built from TRBV18 and TRBJ2-5; 7 bases are a match to TRBD1. CDR3 length: 14 amino acids. Germline lookup yields CDR1 KGHSH and CDR2 LQKENI. V trimming: 3 bases; J trimming: 3 bases; junction bases outside the gene matches: 4. The CDR3 nucleotides are TGTGCCAGCTCACCTGGGACAGAAGAAGAGACCCAGTACTTC. Its protein product is CASSPGTEEETQYF. Complete variable domain (other parts from reference TRBV18 and TRBJ2-5): NAGVMQNPRHLVRRRGQEARLRCSPMKGHSHVYWYRQLPEEGLKFMVYLQKENIIDESGMPKERFSAEFPKEGPSILRIQQVVRGDSAAYFCASSPGTEEETQYFGPGTRLLVL.

The chain combines TRBV6-2 or TRBV6-3 with TRBJ2-7; D is ambiguous. Germline CDR1 reads MNHEY; CDR2 reads SVGEGT. This CDR3 region has 10 residues. V shed 5 bases and J shed 4 bases, with 3 bases lying between them. CDR3 sequence reads: CASSLYEQYF. The CDR3 DNA is TGTGCCAGCAGTCTGTACGAGCAGTACTTC.

CDR3 sequence (DNA): TGTGCCAGTTTTTACCGGGACAGGACCTCCTACGAGCAGTACTTC. Translation gives CASFYRDRTSYEQYF. This chain uses TRBV19 with TRBJ2-7, with 8 bases aligning to TRBD1. Per the germline V gene, CDR1 is LNHDA and CDR2 is SQIVND (reference sequence). The CDR3 is 15 residues long. The J segment lost 0 bases and the V segment lost 8 bases, leaving 9 bases of the junction unmatched.

The chain is built from TRBV4-2 and TRBJ1-4; the D gene is possibly TRBD1 (5 bases). Germline-derived CDR1 and CDR2 are LGHNA and YNFKEQ. V gave up 0 bases and J gave up 8 bases, with 16 bases separating them. This CDR3 has 16 amino acids. The CDR3 sequence: CASSQEVRGRSEKLFF. The CDR3 coding sequence is TGTGCCAGCAGCCAAGAAGTTCGGGGGAGGTCGGAAAAACTGTTTTTT.